Listed here are 9 T cell receptor beta chains from one sample, sequenced in a study of T cells in Graves' hyperthyroidism and ophthalmopathy. The TCR beta CDR3 regions underwent amplification using RNA transcripts as the source. With the HTBI primer set, the TCR CDR3 went through a first round of RT-PCR. TCRdb used MiXCR to reprocess the multiplex PCR reads, holding one entry per CDR3 protein. Among almost 500,000 distinct CDR3 sequences listed, less than 25% were seen once. Sequenced sample: blood. The receptors come from a woman aged 70-85 years with Graves' ophthalmopathy.

This clonotype was seen a single time. This sequence joins TRBV19 and TRBJ2-7, with 11 bases lining up with TRBD2. This CDR3 spans 16 amino acids. The germline V gene has CDR1 LNHDA and CDR2 SQIVND (reference sequence). V was clipped by 3 bases and J by 3 bases; unmatched bases: 7. The CDR3 spells CASSIGSGRALYEQYF. The CDR3 DNA reads as TGTGCCAGTAGTATTGGTAGCGGGAGGGCTCTCTACGAGCAGTACTTC.

The chain joins TRBV7-8 to TRBJ1-5, with a tentative D call TRBD1 (5 bases). CDR3 length: 14 amino acids. Germline loops: CDR1 SGHVS, CDR2 FQNEAQ. Trimming stripped 5 bases from V and 4 bases from J, with 12 bases between. CDR3 in DNA: TGTGCCAGCAGCAACCGGGACGGAAATCAGCCCCAGCATTTT. Amino acid sequence: CASSNRDGNQPQHF. The complete variable domain, with remaining parts taken from reference TRBV7-8 and TRBJ1-5, reads GAGVSQSPRYKVAKRGQDVALRCDPISGHVSLFWYQQALGQGPEFLTYFQNEAQLDKSGLPSDRFFAERPEGSVSTLKIQRTQQEDSAVYLCASSNRDGNQPQHFGDGTRLSIL.

The CDR3 protein is CASRPGPGLRYGYTF. CDR3 DNA sequence: TGTGCCAGTAGACCGGGACCGGGCTTGAGGTATGGCTACACCTTC. The chain has TRBV19 and TRBJ1-2; TRBD1 is a possible D gene (5 bases). The CDR3 extends over 15 amino acids. Germline-derived CDR1 and CDR2 are LNHDA and SQIVND (reference sequence). Between the trimmed V and J ends, which lost 6 bases and 5 bases, there was a span of 19 bases.

The table lists this clonotype with many counts. The rearrangement links TRBV28 to TRBJ1-4; D is perhaps TRBD1 (5 bases). V was shortened by 8 bases and J by 2 bases, with 9 bases between the two germline ends. This CDR3 spans 13 amino acids. Germline assignment: CDR1 MDHEN and CDR2 SYDVKM. Here the CDR3 DNA reads TGTGCCAGCGGGGGGGGGACTAATGAAAAACTGTTTTTT. Translation: CASGGGTNEKLFF.

The chain employs TRBV19 and TRBJ2-2; weak D call: TRBD2 (7 bases). Trimming left V 9 bases short and J 4 bases short, with 24 bases between. The CDR3 is made up of 17 amino acids. Germline CDR1 reads LNHDA; CDR2 reads SQIVND (reference sequence). CDR3 nucleotides: TGTGCCAGAGGGTCCAGATTCAGGGGAGGGATCACCGGGGAGCTGTTTTTT. It yields the protein CARGSRFRGGITGELFF.

There are many counts of this clonotype. The rearrangement joins TRBV19 to TRBJ1-1, with a tentative D call TRBD1 (5 bases). Trimming left V 7 bases short and J 0 bases short, with 12 bases between. Germline CDR1 and CDR2: LNHDA and SQIVND (reference sequence). There are 14 residues in the CDR3. The CDR3 DNA follows: TGTGCCAGTACCCGGGACGGCTTGAACACTGAAGCTTTCTTT. This encodes CASTRDGLNTEAFF.

This clonotype was seen at least ten times. The chain is built from TRBV3-1 and TRBJ1-3, with D unresolved. The CDR3 covers 13 residues. CDR1 is LGHDT and CDR2 is YNNKEL in the germline V gene (reference sequence). Deletions cut 2 bases from V and 4 bases from J, with 6 bases between. CDR3 protein: CASSQHTGNTIYF. CDR3 coding DNA: TGTGCCAGCAGCCAACATACAGGAAACACCATATATTTT.

For this clonotype: A read error may produce the germline difference seen at one junction end. V usage is TRBV28 and J usage is TRBJ1-3; D gene unclear. CDR1 MDHEN and CDR2 SYDVKM come from the germline V gene. CDR3 length equals 16 residues. This chain's CDR3 is CAGSSPGRHSGNTIYF. In DNA, the CDR3 is TGTGCCGGCAGTTCCCCCGGACGGCACTCTGGAAACACCATATATTTT. The full variable domain, rest sourced from reference TRBV28 and TRBJ1-3, is DVKVTQSSRYLVKRTGEKVFLECVQDMDHENMFWYRQDPGLGLRLIYFSYDVKMKEKGDIPEGYSVSREKKERFSLILESASTNQTSMYLCAGSSPGRHSGNTIYFGEGSWLTVV.

This clonotype was counted ten times or more. This sequence joins TRBV11-2 and TRBJ2-7; TRBD2 might be the D (5 bases). Germline CDR1 SGHAT, CDR2 FQNNGV. V was trimmed by 0 bases and J by 5 bases, leaving 17 bases between them. The CDR3 loop spans 16 amino acids. The CDR3 sequence is CASSLDYTGKSDEQYF. CDR3 sequence (DNA): TGTGCCAGCAGCTTAGATTATACGGGGAAATCCGACGAGCAGTACTTC.